The clone carrying this T cell receptor beta chain appeared once. This specimen comes from a study of control samples from healthy donors and cancer patients. TCRdb's copy holds only in-frame clones and misses some; the assay was immunoSEQ multiplex PCR. The table lists 250,000 to 300,000 clones, more than 65% of them singletons. The CDR3 totals 13 residues. The ends were cut back, 6 bases at V and 8 bases at J, with 16 bases in the middle. Germline V gene sequence: CDR1 ENHRY, CDR2 SYGVKD. The chain combines TRBV10-3 with TRBJ1-2; tentative D call: TRBD1 (5 bases). The TCR originated in a woman aged 60-75 years with lung cancer. The sample was PBMCs. The CDR3 DNA reads TGTGCCATCAGCCCACAGGACCTTAAGGGCTACACCTTC. Protein: CAISPQDLKGYTF.